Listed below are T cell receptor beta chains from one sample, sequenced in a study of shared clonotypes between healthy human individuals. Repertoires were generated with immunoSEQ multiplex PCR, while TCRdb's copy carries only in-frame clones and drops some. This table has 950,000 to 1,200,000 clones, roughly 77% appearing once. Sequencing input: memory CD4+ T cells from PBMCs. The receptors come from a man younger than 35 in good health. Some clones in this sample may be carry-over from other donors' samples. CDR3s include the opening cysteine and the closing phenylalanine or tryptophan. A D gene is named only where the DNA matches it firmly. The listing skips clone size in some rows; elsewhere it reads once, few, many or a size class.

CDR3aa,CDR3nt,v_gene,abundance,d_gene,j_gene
CASSILHDTQYF,TGTGCCAGCAGTATACTCCATGATACGCAGTATTTT,TRBV28,NA,NA,TRBJ2-3
CASSKAGLILSSTDTQYF,TGTGCCAGCAGCAAAGCTGGACTAATACTATCTAGCACAGATACGCAGTATTTT,TRBV21-1,once,NA,TRBJ2-3
CASSHKIRGLVEKLFF,TGTGCCAGCAGCCATAAAATCAGGGGGCTGGTTGAAAAACTGTTTTTT,TRBV5-6,NA,TRBD1,TRBJ1-4
CASSASSATTYNEQFF,TGTGCCAGCAGCGCTTCGAGCGCGACTACCTACAATGAGCAGTTCTTC,TRBV9,once,NA,TRBJ2-1
CASSLILGMNTEAFF,TGCGCCAGCAGCTTGATCTTAGGCATGAACACTGAAGCTTTCTTT,TRBV5-1,NA,NA,TRBJ1-1
CASSVHNYEQYF,TGTGCCAGCAGCGTCCATAACTACGAGCAGTACTTC,TRBV5-6,NA,NA,TRBJ2-7
CASSPGRRDEQFF,TGTGCCAGCAGCCCCGGTCGCCGGGATGAGCAGTTCTTC,TRBV7-9,NA,NA,TRBJ2-1
CASSPSRSELYGYTF,TGTGCCAGCTCACCATCGCGGTCTGAGCTCTATGGCTACACCTTC,TRBV18,NA,NA,TRBJ1-2
CASSTGDPGNTIYF,TGCGCCAGCAGCACAGGGGACCCTGGAAACACCATATATTTT,TRBV5-1,NA,TRBD1,TRBJ1-3
CASLRGLGSYNEQFF,TGTGCCAGCTTGAGGGGATTGGGCTCCTACAATGAGCAGTTCTTC,TRBV7-3,NA,NA,TRBJ2-1
CASSLAVGVGQYEQYF,TGCGCCAGCAGCTTGGCCGTTGGTGTGGGTCAGTATGAGCAGTACTTC,TRBV5-1,few,NA,TRBJ2-7
CASSPRDIGLGGYTF,TGTGCCAGCAGTCCCCGAGACATCGGGTTAGGGGGCTACACCTTC,TRBV27,NA,NA,TRBJ1-2
CASSLKFGGTVTDTQYF,TGTGCCAGCAGCTTGAAATTCGGCGGGACCGTCACAGATACGCAGTATTTT,TRBV5-4,NA,NA,TRBJ2-3
CASSLLVGGETQYF,TGCGCCAGCAGCCTTCTGGTCGGAGGAGAGACCCAGTACTTC,TRBV4-3,NA,NA,TRBJ2-5
CASSPTSGSPINEQFF,TGTGCCAGCAGCCCGACTAGCGGGAGTCCCATCAATGAGCAGTTCTTC,TRBV5-5,NA,TRBD2,TRBJ2-1
CASSPPASGRVGEQFF,TGTGCCAGCTCACCACCGGCTAGCGGGAGGGTGGGTGAGCAGTTCTTC,TRBV18,NA,TRBD2,TRBJ2-1
CASSRSSYNEQFF,TGTGCCAGCAGCAGAAGCTCCTACAATGAGCAGTTCTTC,TRBV7-2,NA,NA,TRBJ2-1
CSGQGLSSYNEQFF,TGCAGCGGGCAGGGCCTCAGCTCCTACAATGAGCAGTTCTTC,TRBV29-1,NA,NA,TRBJ2-1
CASRAKTGPKNYGYTF,TGTGCCAGCAGGGCCAAAACCGGACCGAAGAACTATGGCTACACCTTC,TRBV28,NA,NA,TRBJ1-2
CASSPGLGNTIYF,TGTGCCAGCAGCCCGGGCCTCGGGAACACCATATATTTT,TRBV7-2,NA,NA,TRBJ1-3
CASSRRTSGSSGANVLTF,TGCGCCAGCAGCCGGAGGACTAGCGGGAGCTCTGGGGCCAACGTCCTGACTTTC,TRBV4-3,NA,TRBD2,TRBJ2-6
CASSSWTGEGDTQYF,TGTGCCAGCAGCTCCTGGACAGGGGAGGGAGATACGCAGTATTTT,TRBV7-2,few,TRBD1,TRBJ2-3
CSVARSAGGDSRGEQYF,TGCAGCGTCGCCCGCTCAGCGGGAGGGGACTCCCGTGGGGAGCAGTACTTC,TRBV29-1,NA,TRBD2,TRBJ2-7
CASSIVASGASHEQFF,TGTGCCAGTAGTATAGTGGCTAGCGGAGCCTCCCATGAGCAGTTCTTC,TRBV19,few,TRBD2,TRBJ2-1
CASSLVGEEYTF,TGCGCCAGCAGCTTGGTTGGCGAAGAGTACACCTTC,TRBV5-1,NA,NA,TRBJ1-2
CTSSQERLAGTHDNEQFF,TGCACCAGCAGCCAAGAAAGACTAGCGGGAACGCACGACAATGAGCAGTTCTTC,TRBV1,few,NA,TRBJ2-1
CASSLSAGPGGYTF,TGTGCCAGCAGTTTATCGGCAGGCCCAGGCGGCTACACCTTC,TRBV28,once,NA,TRBJ1-2
CASSPGTSSNNEQFF,TGTGCCAGCAGCCCCGGGACTAGCTCGAACAATGAGCAGTTCTTC,TRBV6-9,few,TRBD2,TRBJ2-1
CASSPGLGGKAGELFF,TGTGCCAGCAGTCCCGGACTAGGTGGGAAGGCCGGGGAGCTGTTTTTT,TRBV2,many,TRBD2,TRBJ2-2
CASSWRRREGRNEQFF,TGTGCCAGCAGCTGGAGACGGCGGGAGGGCCGCAATGAGCAGTTCTTC,TRBV7-8,NA,TRBD2,TRBJ2-1
CAISESKLTSGRVGGPYEQYF,TGTGCCATCAGTGAGTCGAAGCTGACTAGCGGGAGGGTAGGGGGCCCCTACGAGCAGTACTTC,TRBV10-3,NA,TRBD2,TRBJ2-7
CASSPPGDGTGELFF,TGTGCCAGCTCACCCCCCGGTGACGGCACCGGGGAGCTGTTTTTT,TRBV18,NA,NA,TRBJ2-2
CASSGGTGRSYEQYF,TGTGCCAGCAGCGGGGGGACAGGGCGTTCCTACGAGCAGTACTTC,TRBV9,NA,TRBD1,TRBJ2-7
CASSSPRGANTEAFF,TGTGCCAGCAGCAGTCCCCGAGGCGCGAACACTGAAGCTTTCTTT,TRBV7-9,NA,NA,TRBJ1-1
CASRLITGELFF,TGTGCCAGCAGGCTCATAACCGGGGAGCTGTTTTTT,TRBV28,NA,NA,TRBJ2-2
CASSPQDRGNNQPQHF,TGTGCCAGCAGTCCGCAGGACAGGGGAAACAATCAGCCCCAGCATTTT,TRBV27,NA,TRBD1,TRBJ1-5
CASSQVPTGGSNYGYTF,TGCGCCAGCAGCCAAGTTCCGACAGGTGGATCTAACTATGGCTACACCTTC,TRBV4-1,once,NA,TRBJ1-2
CSAIPAPTMETQYF,TGCAGCGCCATCCCGGCCCCCACAATGGAGACCCAGTACTTC,TRBV29-1,few,NA,TRBJ2-5
CASSRGLARYNEQFF,TGTGCCAGCAGCCGTGGACTAGCGCGCTACAATGAGCAGTTCTTC,TRBV7-3,NA,TRBD2,TRBJ2-1
CASSPRTGSSGNTIYF,TGTGCCAGCTCACCCAGGACAGGGTCCTCTGGAAACACCATATATTTT,TRBV18,NA,TRBD1,TRBJ1-3
CASSTGTSGPTDTQYF,TGTGCCAGCAGCACCGGGACTAGCGGACCCACAGATACGCAGTATTTT,TRBV7-3,NA,TRBD2,TRBJ2-3